Listed below are T cell receptor beta chains from one sample, sequenced in a study of T cells in Graves' hyperthyroidism and ophthalmopathy. MiXCR was run by TCRdb on the multiplex PCR reads, yielding one entry per CDR3 protein. The sample includes fewer than 550,000 distinct CDR3 sequences, 15% to 18% seen only once; the top ten take around an eighth. The source material was blood. The receptors stem from a young woman with Graves' hyperthyroidism. Each CDR3 is given with its conserved first and last residue. The D gene is left open where the match is weak. The size of a clone is reported for some rows only, either as once, few or many, or as a class for expanded clones.

V	D	J	size	length	DNA	CDR3
TRBV11-2	-	TRBJ2-1	many	13	TGTGCCAGCAGCTTATTAAATTTCGATGAGCAGTTCTTC	CASSLLNFDEQFF
TRBV7-9	-	TRBJ2-5	-	13	TGTGCCAGCAGCTTTCCTGCCGGGGAGACCCAGTACTTC	CASSFPAGETQYF
TRBV29-1	-	TRBJ2-2	-	14	TGCAGCGTGTCCTATATATCGAACACCGGGGAGCTGTTTTTT	CSVSYISNTGELFF
TRBV9	-	TRBJ1-1	once	16	TGTGCCAGCAGCGTGGTGGCGAGAGGGGGACCGGATAACGCTTTCTTT	CASSVVARGGPDNAFF
TRBV29-1	TRBD1	TRBJ1-1	many	13	TGCAGCGTTGCCGGGACAGTCAAAGATGAGGCTTTCTTT	CSVAGTVKDEAFF
TRBV10-3	-	TRBJ1-1	-	11	TGTGCCATCAGTGACGGGGGAGAAGCTTTCTTT	CAISDGGEAFF
TRBV5-1	-	TRBJ2-5	-	16	TGCGCCAGCAGCGCGATGACAGGAGGAACGGAAGAGACCCAGTACTTC	CASSAMTGGTEETQYF
TRBV2	-	TRBJ1-5	many	16	TGTGCCAGCAGTGTATCGTCGGCAGGTAGCAATCAGCCCCAGCATTTT	CASSVSSAGSNQPQHF
TRBV9	-	TRBJ1-1	-	18	TGTGCCAGCAGCCCCAATCCCGGCGGTGGGGCAGTGAACACTGAAGCTTTCTTT	CASSPNPGGGAVNTEAFF
TRBV7-2	-	TRBJ1-1	many	13	TGTGCCAGCAGTTTAGAACAAAGATACGAAGCTTTCTTT	CASSLEQRYEAFF
TRBV4-1	-	TRBJ1-1	-	13	TGCGCCAGCAGCCAAGTATGGGAAACTGAAGCTTTCTTT	CASSQVWETEAFF
TRBV2	-	TRBJ1-1	many	13	TGTGCCAGCAGTGAAGCGCGGGGAACTGAAGCTTTCTTT	CASSEARGTEAFF
TRBV6-1	-	TRBJ2-3	many	13	TGTGCCAGCAGTGAAGCGCTAGAAGGGGCGCAGTATTTT	CASSEALEGAQYF
TRBV2	-	TRBJ1-2	many	13	TGTGCCAGCAGTGGGGACGGGGGCTATGGCTACACCTTC	CASSGDGGYGYTF
TRBV9	TRBD1	TRBJ1-2	few	15	TGTGCCAGCAGCCAAACCGGGACAGCTAACTATGGCTACACCTTC	CASSQTGTANYGYTF
TRBV5-1	-	TRBJ2-5	many	15	TGCGCCAGCTGCCCGGGACTCCGACTTCGGGAGACCCAGTACTTC	CASCPGLRLRETQYF
TRBV18	TRBD1	TRBJ2-7	-	13	TGTGCCAGCTCACCAATACAGGGGTCCGAGCAGTACTTC	CASSPIQGSEQYF